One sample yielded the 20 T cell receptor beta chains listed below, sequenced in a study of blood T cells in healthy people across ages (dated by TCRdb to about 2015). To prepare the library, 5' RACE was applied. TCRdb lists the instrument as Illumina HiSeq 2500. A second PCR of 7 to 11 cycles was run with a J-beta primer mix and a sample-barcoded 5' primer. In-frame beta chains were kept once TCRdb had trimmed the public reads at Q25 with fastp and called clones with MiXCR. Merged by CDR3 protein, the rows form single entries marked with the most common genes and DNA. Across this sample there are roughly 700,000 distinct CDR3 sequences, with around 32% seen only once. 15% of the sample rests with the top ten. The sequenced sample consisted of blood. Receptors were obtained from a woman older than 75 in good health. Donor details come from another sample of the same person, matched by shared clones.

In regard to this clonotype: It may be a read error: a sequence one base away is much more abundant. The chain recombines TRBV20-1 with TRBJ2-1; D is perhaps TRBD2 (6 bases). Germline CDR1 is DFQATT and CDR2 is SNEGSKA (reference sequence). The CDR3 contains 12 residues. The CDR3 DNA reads TGCAGTGCTTGGGACTCCTGCAATGAGCAGTTCTTC. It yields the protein CSAWDSCNEQFF.

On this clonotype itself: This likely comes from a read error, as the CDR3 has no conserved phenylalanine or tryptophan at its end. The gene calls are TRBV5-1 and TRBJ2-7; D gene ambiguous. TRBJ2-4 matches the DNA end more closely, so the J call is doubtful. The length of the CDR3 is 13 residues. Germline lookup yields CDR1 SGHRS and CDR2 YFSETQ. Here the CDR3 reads CAGRPSGADIQYL. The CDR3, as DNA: TGCGCCGGCCGGCCAAGTGGTGCGGACATTCAGTACCTC.

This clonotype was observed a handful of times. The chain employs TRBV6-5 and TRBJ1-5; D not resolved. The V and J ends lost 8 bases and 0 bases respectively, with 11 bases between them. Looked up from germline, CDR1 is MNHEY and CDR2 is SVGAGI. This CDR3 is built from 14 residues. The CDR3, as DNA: TGTGCCAGCGACGAACAGTATAGCAATCAGCCCCAGCATTTT. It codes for CASDEQYSNQPQHF.

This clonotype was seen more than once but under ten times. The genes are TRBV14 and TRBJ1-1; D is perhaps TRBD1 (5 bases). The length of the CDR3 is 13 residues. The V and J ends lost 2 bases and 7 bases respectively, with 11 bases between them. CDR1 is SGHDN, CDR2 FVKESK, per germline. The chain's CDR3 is CASSQIRGSEAFF. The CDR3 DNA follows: TGTGCCAGCAGCCAAATAAGGGGCAGTGAAGCTTTCTTT.

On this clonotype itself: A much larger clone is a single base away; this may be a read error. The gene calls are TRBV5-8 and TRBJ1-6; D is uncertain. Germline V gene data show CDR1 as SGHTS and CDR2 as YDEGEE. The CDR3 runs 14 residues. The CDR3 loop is CASSYDNNNSPPHF. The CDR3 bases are TGTGCCAGCAGCTACGACAACAATAATTCACCCCCCCACTTT.

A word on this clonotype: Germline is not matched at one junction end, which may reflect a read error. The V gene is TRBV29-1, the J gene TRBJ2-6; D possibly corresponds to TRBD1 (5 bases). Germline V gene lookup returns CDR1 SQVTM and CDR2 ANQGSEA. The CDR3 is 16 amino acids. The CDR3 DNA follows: TGCAGCGTCCAGACGGATACCAACTCTGGGGCCAACGTCCCGACTTTC. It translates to CSVQTDTNSGANVPTF.

The CDR3 sequence is CASSEHGERTEAFF. The CDR3 coding sequence is TGTGCCAGCAGCGAACACGGGGAAAGAACTGAAGCTTTCTTT. The chain has TRBV7-9 and TRBJ1-1; D call uncertain. Germline V gene sequence: CDR1 SEHNR, CDR2 FQNEAQ (reference sequence). The CDR3 consists of 14 residues. The V end lost 5 bases, the J end lost 5 bases, and 15 bases lay between the germline ends.

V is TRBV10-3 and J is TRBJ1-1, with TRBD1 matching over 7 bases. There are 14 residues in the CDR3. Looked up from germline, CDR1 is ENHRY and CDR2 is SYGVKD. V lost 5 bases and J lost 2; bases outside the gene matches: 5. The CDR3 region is CAISRDRVNTEAFF. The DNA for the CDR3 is TGTGCCATCAGTAGGGACAGAGTAAACACTGAAGCTTTCTTT.

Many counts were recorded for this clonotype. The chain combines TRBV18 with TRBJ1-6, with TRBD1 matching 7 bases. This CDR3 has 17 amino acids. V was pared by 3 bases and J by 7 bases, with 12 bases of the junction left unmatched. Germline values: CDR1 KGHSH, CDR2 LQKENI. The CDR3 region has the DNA TGTGCCAGCTCACCGGGCCACTCGGGACAGAGCAATTCACCCCTCCACTTT. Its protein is CASSPGHSGQSNSPLHF.

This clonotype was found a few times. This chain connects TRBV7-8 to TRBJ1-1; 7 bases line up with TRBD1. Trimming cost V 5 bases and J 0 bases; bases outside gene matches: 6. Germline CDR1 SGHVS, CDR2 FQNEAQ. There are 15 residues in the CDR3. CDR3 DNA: TGTGCCAGCAGCGCATACAGGGGATTGAACACTGAAGCTTTCTTT. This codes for CASSAYRGLNTEAFF.

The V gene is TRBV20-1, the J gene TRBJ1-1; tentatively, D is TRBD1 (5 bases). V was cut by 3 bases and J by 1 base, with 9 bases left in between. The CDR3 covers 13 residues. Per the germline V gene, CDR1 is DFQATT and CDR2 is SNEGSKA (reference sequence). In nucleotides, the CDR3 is TGCAGTGCTAGTCGGGGCGGGAACACTGAAGCTTTCTTT. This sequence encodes CSASRGGNTEAFF.

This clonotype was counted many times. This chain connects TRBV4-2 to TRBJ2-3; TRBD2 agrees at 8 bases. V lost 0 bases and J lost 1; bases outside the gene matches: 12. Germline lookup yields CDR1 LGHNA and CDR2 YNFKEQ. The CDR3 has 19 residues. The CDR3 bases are TGTGCCAGCAGCCAAGAAAGTTCCCGTCGGGGGGGCCGCACAGATACGCAGTATTTT. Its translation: CASSQESSRRGGRTDTQYF.

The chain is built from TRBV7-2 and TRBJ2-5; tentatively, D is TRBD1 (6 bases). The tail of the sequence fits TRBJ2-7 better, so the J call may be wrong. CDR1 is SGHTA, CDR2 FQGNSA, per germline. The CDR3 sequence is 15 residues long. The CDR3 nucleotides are TGTGCCAGCAGCTTAACAACAGGGTCCTACTACGAGCAGTACTTC. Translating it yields CASSLTTGSYYEQYF.

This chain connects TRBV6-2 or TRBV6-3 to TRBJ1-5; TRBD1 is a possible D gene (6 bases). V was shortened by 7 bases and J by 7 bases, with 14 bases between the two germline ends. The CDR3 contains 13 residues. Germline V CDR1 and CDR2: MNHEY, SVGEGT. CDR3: CASNVGGGQPQHF. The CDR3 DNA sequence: TGTGCCAGCAATGTCGGGGGGGGCCAGCCCCAGCATTTT.

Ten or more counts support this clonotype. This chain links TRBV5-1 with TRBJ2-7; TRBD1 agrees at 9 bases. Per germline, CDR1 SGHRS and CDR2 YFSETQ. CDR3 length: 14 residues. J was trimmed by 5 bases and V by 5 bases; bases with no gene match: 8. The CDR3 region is CASSPDRGRNEQYF. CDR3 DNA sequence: TGCGCCAGCAGTCCGGACAGGGGCCGCAACGAGCAGTACTTC.

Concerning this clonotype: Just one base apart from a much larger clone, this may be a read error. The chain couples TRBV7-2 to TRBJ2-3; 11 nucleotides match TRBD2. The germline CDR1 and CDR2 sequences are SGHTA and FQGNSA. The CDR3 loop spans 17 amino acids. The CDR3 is CASSRSASGGRTDAQYF. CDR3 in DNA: TGTGCCAGCAGCCGTAGCGCTAGCGGGGGGCGCACAGATGCGCAGTATTTT.

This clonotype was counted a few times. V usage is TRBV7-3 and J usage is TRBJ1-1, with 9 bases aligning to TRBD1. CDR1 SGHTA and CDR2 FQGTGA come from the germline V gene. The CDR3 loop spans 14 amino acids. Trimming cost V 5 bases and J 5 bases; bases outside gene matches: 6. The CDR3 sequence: CASSRQGGRTEAFF. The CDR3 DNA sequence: TGTGCCAGCAGCCGACAGGGGGGACGGACTGAAGCTTTCTTT.

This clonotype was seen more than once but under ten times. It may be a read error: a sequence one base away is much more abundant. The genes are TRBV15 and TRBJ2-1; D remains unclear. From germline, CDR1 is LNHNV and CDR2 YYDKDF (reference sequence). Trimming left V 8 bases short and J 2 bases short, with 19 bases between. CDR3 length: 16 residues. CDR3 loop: CATGPILAGAYNEQFF. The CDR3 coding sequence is TGTGCCACCGGGCCCATCCTTGCTGGGGCCTACAATGAGCAGTTCTTC.

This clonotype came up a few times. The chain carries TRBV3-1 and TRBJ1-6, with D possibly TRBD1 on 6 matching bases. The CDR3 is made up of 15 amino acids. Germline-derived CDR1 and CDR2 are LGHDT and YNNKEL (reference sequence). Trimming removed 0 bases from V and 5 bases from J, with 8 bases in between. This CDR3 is CASSQDWTDNSPLHF. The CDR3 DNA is TGTGCCAGCAGCCAAGATTGGACAGATAATTCACCCCTCCACTTT.

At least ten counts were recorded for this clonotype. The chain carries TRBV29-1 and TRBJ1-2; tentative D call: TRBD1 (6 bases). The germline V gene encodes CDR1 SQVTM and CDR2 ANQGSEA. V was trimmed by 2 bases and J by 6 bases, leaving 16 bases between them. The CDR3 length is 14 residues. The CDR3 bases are TGCAGCGTTGAAAGGACAGTCTTCGGGGATGGCTACACCTTC. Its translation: CSVERTVFGDGYTF.